The 8 T cell receptor beta chains listed next were all sequenced from one sample in a study of shared clonotypes between healthy human individuals. Some clones are missing from TCRdb's copy, which holds only in-frame ones; the method was immunoSEQ multiplex PCR. The table records about 770,000 clones, approximately 77% of them present only once. Sequencing was performed on memory CD4+ T cells sorted from blood. Regarding subset: CD45RA-negative fraction. Every receptor here comes from a woman in her 30s in good health.

V usage is TRBV5-1 and J usage is TRBJ2-5; TRBD1 might be the D (6 bases). Trimming cost V 4 bases and J 13 bases, with 17 bases left between them. This CDR3 contains 12 residues. Germline CDR1 and CDR2: SGHRS and YFSETQ. The CDR3 coding sequence is TGCGCCAGCAGCCGAGACAGGCGGTTAGTGTACTTC. It yields the protein CASSRDRRLVYF.

The chain links TRBV6-1 to TRBJ1-5, with no clear D. Trimming left V 10 bases short and J 3 bases short, with 10 bases between. Germline CDR1 reads MNHNS; CDR2 reads SASEGT. The CDR3 contains 12 residues. As DNA, the CDR3 is TGTGCCACAAGACCCGTCAATCAGCCCCAGCATTTT. The encoded protein is CATRPVNQPQHF.

The chain links TRBV27 to TRBJ2-7; 10 nucleotides match TRBD2. This CDR3 is built from 15 residues. The V gene end was trimmed by 2 bases and the J gene end by 2 bases; junction bases not matched to a gene: 3. In germline, CDR1 is MNHEY, CDR2 SMNVEV (reference sequence). CDR3 loop: CASSLVAGGPYEQYF. DNA of the CDR3: TGTGCCAGCAGTTTAGTAGCGGGAGGACCCTACGAGCAGTACTTC.

This clone was counted a few times. Additional DNA sequences in this sample encode the identical CDR3. CDR3 sequence: CASSPNRDEAFF. CDR3 DNA: TGTGCCAGCTCACCGAACAGGGACGAAGCTTTCTTT. This rearrangement joins TRBV18 to TRBJ1-1; TRBD1 is a possible D gene (6 bases). This CDR3 is 12 amino acids long. Germline V lookup: CDR1 KGHSH, CDR2 LQKENI. The V end lost 3 bases, the J end lost 8 bases, and 10 bases lay between the germline ends.

V is TRBV5-1 and J is TRBJ2-3, with D uncertain. Deletions cut 4 bases from V and 8 bases from J, with 11 bases between. CDR1 is SGHRS and CDR2 is YFSETQ in the germline V gene. The length of the CDR3 is 12 residues. The CDR3 nucleotides read TGCGCCAGCAGCGACAAGCTATTTACGCAGTATTTT. This encodes CASSDKLFTQYF.

The chain has TRBV28 and TRBJ2-3, with 10 positions matching TRBD2. J was trimmed by 4 bases and V by 3 bases; bases with no gene match: 10. Germline-derived CDR1 and CDR2 are MDHEN and SYDVKM. The CDR3 is made up of 17 amino acids. The CDR3 DNA sequence: TGTGCCAGCAGTTTCCCCCCCGCTAGCGGGAGCGCAGATACGCAGTATTTT. Protein: CASSFPPASGSADTQYF.

The rearrangement links TRBV5-8 to TRBJ2-5; D assignment may be TRBD1 or TRBD2 (7 bases each). The length of the CDR3 is 16 residues. Per germline, CDR1 SGHTS and CDR2 YDEGEE. Trimming shortened V by 0 bases and J by 4 bases, and 16 bases separated the two germline ends. The CDR3 protein is CASSLGQGGFGETQYF. CDR3 DNA sequence: TGTGCCAGCAGCTTGGGACAGGGAGGGTTCGGAGAGACCCAGTACTTC.

This clone was observed a handful of times. The chain joins TRBV14 to TRBJ2-1, with 8 bases lining up with TRBD2. V shed 0 bases, J shed 4 bases, and the junction held 5 bases outside the gene matches. Per germline, CDR1 SGHDN and CDR2 FVKESK. This CDR3 has 16 residues. This CDR3 reads CASSQEGGRPYNEQFF. The CDR3 DNA reads as TGTGCCAGCAGCCAAGAGGGCGGGAGGCCATACAATGAGCAGTTCTTC. Drawing the rest from reference TRBV14 and TRBJ2-1, the complete variable domain is EAGVTQFPSHSVIEKGQTVTLRCDPISGHDNLYWYRRVMGKEIKFLLHFVKESKQDESGMPNNRFLAERTGGTYSTLKVQPAELEDSGVYFCASSQEGGRPYNEQFFGPGTRLTVL.